This TCR beta chain was observed in a study of memory CD4+ T cells and cytomegalovirus serostatus. The CDR3 totals 16 residues. CDR1 is SGHTA and CDR2 is FQGNSA in the germline V gene. V trimming: 4 bases; J trimming: 2 bases; junction bases outside the gene matches: 6. Single viable CD3+CD4+CD8-CD45RO+ cells were sorted as the memory CD4+ T cells. Profiling relied on immunoSEQ multiplex PCR, and the TCRdb table lists in-frame clones only, not all of them. This sample has 45,000 to 50,000 clones, with roughly 78% found just once. What was sequenced was memory CD4+ T cells from blood. The TCR sequence derives from an adult in good health and CMV-seronegative. This chain connects TRBV7-2 to TRBJ2-3, with 10 bases identical to TRBD2. The CDR3 nucleotides read TGTGCCAGCAGCTCCAGGACTAGCGGTTCCACAGATACGCAGTATTTT. It is translated as CASSSRTSGSTDTQYF. The full variable domain, its missing parts supplied by reference TRBV7-2 and TRBJ2-3, is GAGVSQSPSNKVTEKGKDVELRCDPISGHTALYWYRQSLGQGLEFLIYFQGNSAPDKSGLPSDRFSAERTGGSVSTLTIQRTQQEDSAVYLCASSSRTSGSTDTQYFGPGTRLTVL.